One sample yielded the 29 T cell receptor beta chains listed below, sequenced in a study of CD8+ T cells in alopecia areata. Reverse transcribed after extraction, RNA yielded cDNA as the sequencing template. TCRdb keeps only in-frame clones here, not all; method: immunoSEQ multiplex PCR. The sample holds about 64,000 clones, around 42% seen once. Regarding treatment: oral pan-JAK inhibitor, 5-10 mg twice daily. The starting material was CD8+ T cells sorted from blood, obtained around week 36, from a patient treated with tofacitinib. The receptors stem from a human donor with alopecia areata.

V usage is TRBV28 and J usage is TRBJ1-1; TRBD1 aligns across 7 bases. Per germline, CDR1 MDHEN and CDR2 SYDVKM. Trimming removed 5 bases from V and 4 bases from J; junction bases left unmatched: 7. The CDR3 contains 14 residues. In DNA, the CDR3 is TGTGCCAGCAGTACCGGGACAGTCGGCACTGAAGCTTTCTTT. Translated, it gives CASSTGTVGTEAFF.

The chain carries TRBV5-1 and TRBJ1-1, with D possibly TRBD1 on 6 matching bases. Per germline, CDR1 SGHRS and CDR2 YFSETQ. The CDR3 has 15 amino acids. Trimming took 0 bases from V and 0 from J, leaving 9 bases between them. CDR3: CASSLAQGMNTEAFF. The CDR3 DNA reads as TGCGCCAGCAGCTTGGCCCAGGGGATGAACACTGAAGCTTTCTTT.

This chain links TRBV27 with TRBJ2-7; D call uncertain. CDR1 and CDR2 (germline): MNHEY, SMNVEV (reference sequence). This CDR3 has 13 residues. V was shortened by 4 bases and J by 3 bases, with 10 bases between the two germline ends. DNA of the CDR3: TGTGCCAGCAGTTACGGCCGCAACTACGAGCAGTACTTC. Residues: CASSYGRNYEQYF.

CDR3 in DNA: TGTGCCTGGAGTGTACACAGGGTTAGTCCCTACGAGCAGTACTTC. Protein product: CAWSVHRVSPYEQYF. The chain joins TRBV30 to TRBJ2-7; the D gene is possibly TRBD1 (6 bases). The V gene's germline CDR1 is GTSNPN and CDR2 SVGIG (reference sequence). Trimming shortened V by 0 bases and J by 2 bases, and 14 bases separated the two germline ends. This CDR3 is 15 amino acids long.

The chain links TRBV27 to TRBJ2-7; 9 nucleotides align to TRBD2. CDR3 length: 14 amino acids. Per germline, CDR1 MNHEY and CDR2 SMNVEV (reference sequence). V was pared by 5 bases and J by 2 bases, with 4 bases of the junction left unmatched. This CDR3 reads CASSGLALPYEQYF. CDR3 bases: TGTGCCAGCAGTGGACTAGCGCTACCCTACGAGCAGTACTTC.

J is TRBJ1-2 and V is TRBV6-5, with D possibly matching TRBD1 (5 bases). Germline loops: CDR1 MNHEY, CDR2 SVGAGI. The CDR3 has 13 residues. With 0 bases removed from V and 6 bases from J, the gap between germline ends came to 8 bases. Written as DNA, the CDR3 is TGTGCCAGCAGTTACTCGATGGGGGATGGCTACACCTTC. Translated: CASSYSMGDGYTF.

This chain links TRBV5-5 with TRBJ2-7; possibly TRBD2 for D (5 bases). Germline CDR1 and CDR2: SGHKS and YYEKEE (reference sequence). The V and J ends lost 2 bases and 7 bases respectively, with 16 bases between them. This CDR3 has 14 residues. CDR3 loop: CASSLSGSRVEQYF. The CDR3 DNA reads TGTGCCAGCAGCTTATCGGGGTCCCGGGTTGAGCAGTACTTC.

The genes are TRBV11-1 and TRBJ2-1; 10 bases align to TRBD2. Trimming at V came to 7 bases and at J to 7 bases, leaving 13 bases not matched to a gene. Germline V CDR1 and CDR2: SGHAT, FQDESV (reference sequence). The CDR3 is 16 amino acids. CDR3 sequence reads: CASKTGASGSWNEQFF. The CDR3 DNA reads as TGTGCCAGCAAAACAGGGGCTAGCGGGAGTTGGAATGAGCAGTTCTTC.

The chain employs TRBV2 and TRBJ2-7, with 9 bases lining up with TRBD2. J gave up 3 bases and V 6 bases, and 3 bases lay outside the gene matches. The germline V gene has CDR1 SNHLY and CDR2 FYNNEI. CDR3 length: 13 amino acids. This CDR3 reads CASSLAGSYEQYF. CDR3 DNA: TGTGCCAGCAGCCTAGCGGGAAGCTACGAGCAGTACTTC.

Note on this clone: The sample holds other DNA sequences that translate to the same CDR3. This rearrangement joins TRBV7-9 to TRBJ1-5; D gene uncertain. V lost 4 bases and J 2 bases, leaving 3 bases between the germline ends. The CDR3 extends over 12 amino acids. Germline V lookup: CDR1 SEHNR, CDR2 FQNEAQ (reference sequence). The CDR3 spells CASSSGNQPQHF. DNA for the CDR3: TGTGCCAGCAGCTCGGGCAATCAGCCCCAGCATTTT. The entire variable domain, with the rest obtained from reference TRBV7-9 and TRBJ1-5, is as follows: DTGVSQNPRHKITKRGQNVTFRCDPISEHNRLYWYRQTLGQGPEFLTYFQNEAQLEKSRLLSDRFSAERPKGSFSTLEIQRTEQGDSAMYLCASSSGNQPQHFGDGTRLSIL.

The rearrangement joins TRBV14 to TRBJ1-2; the D gene is possibly TRBD1 (6 bases). V lost 0 bases, J lost 12 bases, and 17 bases lay in between. CDR3 length equals 14 residues. Per germline, CDR1 SGHDN and CDR2 FVKESK. CDR3 sequence (DNA): TGTGCCAGCAGCCAAGATGGGGGCTCGAGGAGCCACACCTTC. Protein sequence: CASSQDGGSRSHTF.

This clone was recorded a few times. The genes are TRBV29-1 and TRBJ2-5, with 11 bases lining up with TRBD1. The J call may be faulty, since TRBJ2-7 better matches the DNA end. Germline V lookup: CDR1 SQVTM, CDR2 ANQGSEA. This CDR3 contains 13 residues. CDR3 nucleotide sequence: TGCAGCGCCACCGGGACAGGGGGCTACGAGCAGTACTTC. Its translation is CSATGTGGYEQYF.

The chain couples TRBV29-1 to TRBJ1-1; no clear D. The CDR3 has 13 residues. CDR1 SQVTM and CDR2 ANQGSEA come from the germline V gene. V lost 6 bases to trimming and J lost 2 bases, with 13 bases between them. CDR3 bases: TGCAGCGTCCTGACGACGGATAACACTGAAGCTTTCTTT. It specifies CSVLTTDNTEAFF. Using reference TRBV29-1 and TRBJ1-1 for the parts outside the CDR3, the full variable domain is SAVISQKPSRDICQRGTSLTIQCQVDSQVTMMFWYRQQPGQSLTLIATANQGSEATYESGFVIDKFPISRPNLTFSTLTVSNMSPEDSSIYLCSVLTTDNTEAFFGQGTRLTVV.

This clone came up once. This sequence joins TRBV15 and TRBJ2-2; D is possibly TRBD1 or TRBD2 (5 bases each). The CDR3 sequence is 16 residues long. The germline V and J ends were trimmed by 8 bases and 4 bases, with 20 bases remaining between them. Germline assignment: CDR1 LNHNV and CDR2 YYDKDF (reference sequence). The CDR3 loop is CATSPLPRAGTGELFF. In nucleotides, the CDR3 is TGTGCCACCTCGCCCCTCCCCAGGGCGGGCACCGGGGAGCTGTTTTTT.

The chain uses TRBV29-1 and TRBJ2-1; D might be TRBD1 or TRBD2, each matching 5 bases. The CDR3 is made up of 15 amino acids. V was pared by 8 bases and J by 4 bases, with 21 bases between. CDR1 and CDR2 (germline): SQVTM, ANQGSEA. CDR3 in DNA: TGCAGCCTCCCCGGGGTTGGGGCCCCATACAATGAGCAGTTCTTC. This sequence encodes CSLPGVGAPYNEQFF.

This clone was picked up a small number of times. V usage is TRBV4-3 and J usage is TRBJ2-7; D gene ambiguous. Trimming left V 0 bases short and J 5 bases short, with 11 bases between. The CDR3 is 14 amino acids. The germline gives CDR1 LGHNA, CDR2 YSLEER. The CDR3 here is CASSQEKGLDEQYF. CDR3 DNA sequence: TGCGCCAGCAGCCAAGAAAAGGGCTTGGACGAGCAGTACTTC.

This clone was detected only a few times. This chain connects TRBV11-2 to TRBJ2-5; a possible D gene is TRBD1 (6 bases). Germline CDR1 and CDR2: SGHAT and FQNNGV. Trimming took off 6 bases at V and 2 bases at J, with 19 bases between the two ends. The length of the CDR3 is 16 residues. CDR3 in amino acids: CASSLWTVPTQETQYF. For the CDR3, the DNA is TGTGCCAGCAGTCTCTGGACAGTACCTACTCAAGAGACCCAGTACTTC.

This clone occurred a few times. The gene calls are TRBV2 and TRBJ2-7, with 11 positions matching TRBD2. V was pared by 2 bases and J by 2 bases, with 20 bases of the junction left unmatched. From germline, CDR1 is SNHLY and CDR2 FYNNEI. The CDR3 loop spans 21 amino acids. CDR3 in amino acids: CASSEPSMLGPGTSGPYEQYF. The CDR3 coding sequence is TGTGCCAGCAGTGAACCCTCGATGCTCGGACCCGGGACTAGCGGCCCCTACGAGCAGTACTTC.

This clone was seen a handful of times. V and J are TRBV6-1 and TRBJ2-5; 7 bases line up with TRBD1. V shed 5 bases, J shed 5 bases, and the junction held 8 bases outside the gene matches. CDR1 and CDR2 from the germline V gene are MNHNS and SASEGT. The CDR3 sequence is 14 residues long. CDR3 bases: TGTGCCAGCAGTCTAGACAGGGTTTATGAGACCCAGTACTTC. Translating gives CASSLDRVYETQYF.

The chain carries TRBV6-5 and TRBJ1-1; a possible D gene is TRBD1 (5 bases). V was shortened by 4 bases and J by 11 bases, with 17 bases between the two germline ends. The CDR3 is 13 residues long. In germline, CDR1 is MNHEY, CDR2 SVGAGI. CDR3 DNA sequence: TGTGCCAGCAGTTTGGGGGAGGACAAAGGGGCTTTCTTT. This codes for CASSLGEDKGAFF.

V is TRBV7-3 and J is TRBJ2-1; D is perhaps TRBD2 (5 bases). V shed 2 bases and J shed 10 bases, with 15 bases lying between them. From germline, CDR1 is SGHTA and CDR2 FQGTGA. CDR3 size: 14 residues. CDR3 DNA: TGTGCCAGCAGCTTAGTCGGAGGCGCTAGGGAGCAGTTCTTC. This gives the protein CASSLVGGAREQFF.

The V and J genes are TRBV11-2 and TRBJ2-1; no definite D call. Trimming pared 2 bases from V and 7 bases from J, leaving 12 bases between. The CDR3 consists of 14 residues. Germline V CDR1 and CDR2: SGHAT, FQNNGV. CDR3 nucleotides: TGTGCCAGCAGCTTATTATCAGCGTATAATGAGCAGTTCTTC. It codes for CASSLLSAYNEQFF.

This sequence joins TRBV29-1 and TRBJ2-7; 10 bases align to TRBD2. The V gene's germline CDR1 is SQVTM and CDR2 ANQGSEA. This CDR3 contains 13 residues. The junction had 4 bases not matched to a gene; V was cut back by 7 bases and J by 1 base. The CDR3 nucleotides read TGCAGCGCTGGGACTAGCGATTCCTACGAGCAGTACTTC. Translated, it gives CSAGTSDSYEQYF.

The CDR3 is CASSAGLAGLTDTQYF. Here the CDR3 DNA reads TGTGCCAGCAGCGCGGGACTAGCGGGTTTAACAGATACGCAGTATTTT. This chain links TRBV9 with TRBJ2-3; 12 nucleotides match TRBD2. Germline CDR1 reads SGDLS; CDR2 reads YYNGEE. CDR3 size: 16 residues. V dropped 3 bases and J dropped 3; count of bases not matched to a gene: 5.

The rearrangement joins TRBV29-1 to TRBJ2-1; D gene unclear. The CDR3 is made up of 12 amino acids. Germline V gene sequence: CDR1 SQVTM, CDR2 ANQGSEA. Trimming left V 1 base short and J 7 bases short, with 8 bases between. In nucleotides, the CDR3 is TGCAGCGTTGAAGCAGTAGTAAATGAGCAGTTCTTC. Translating it yields CSVEAVVNEQFF.

The J gene is TRBJ1-1, the V gene TRBV30, with unresolved D. The germline V and J ends were trimmed by 4 bases and 3 bases, with 18 bases remaining between them. Germline-derived CDR1 and CDR2 are GTSNPN and SVGIG (reference sequence). There are 15 residues in the CDR3. The CDR3 bases are TGTGCCTGGAAAGACCTTACATACGGGGACACTGAAGCTTTCTTT. Encoded protein: CAWKDLTYGDTEAFF.

The CDR3 is CASSFRGATGELFF. In DNA, the CDR3 is TGTGCCAGCAGTTTCCGAGGGGCGACCGGGGAGCTGTTTTTT. This rearrangement joins TRBV27 to TRBJ2-2; TRBD1 or TRBD2 may be the D gene (5 bases each). Looked up from germline, CDR1 is MNHEY and CDR2 is SMNVEV (reference sequence). The CDR3 is 14 residues long. V lost 3 bases to trimming and J lost 5 bases, with 10 bases between them.

The chain has TRBV9 and TRBJ2-2; no firm D call. CDR1 is SGDLS and CDR2 is YYNGEE in the germline V gene. Trimming pared 2 bases from V and 4 bases from J, leaving 6 bases between. This CDR3 is built from 13 residues. The CDR3 DNA is TGTGCCAGCAGCGTTTGGGGCACCGGGGAGCTGTTTTTT. It is translated as CASSVWGTGELFF.

This clone was seen a few times. The chain carries TRBV2 and TRBJ2-7; TRBD2 is a possible D gene (6 bases). The V end lost 5 bases, the J end lost 4 bases, and 27 bases lay between the germline ends. There are 18 residues in the CDR3. Per germline, CDR1 SNHLY and CDR2 FYNNEI. In nucleotides, the CDR3 is TGTGCCAGCAGTCCCGGGGGTCTTTTACCGGGCAGAGGTTACGAGCAGTACTTC. Translation gives CASSPGGLLPGRGYEQYF.